Here is one TCR beta chain with its context. Its specific antigen is unknown. No much larger clonotype is one base removed from it; base qualities were not supplied. The germline V gene sets CDR1 to MNHNS and CDR2 to SASEGT. Trimming removed 4 bases from V and 6 bases from J, leaving 27 bases between the germline ends. The CDR3 spans 19 residues, from the cysteine through the phenylalanine. Here the CDR3 DNA is all that survives: 57 bases in frame from base 1. The immunoSEQ Assay, a bias-controlled multiplex PCR, was used to amplify TCRbeta CDR3 regions from genomic DNA. Turning to the authors' computational methods: Within the assay, amplification of reference gene primers was used to estimate how many nucleated cells each sample contained. Sequence reads were collapsed and filtered to measure the absolute abundance of every unique TCRbeta CDR3 rearrangement. For each sample, productive Simpson clonality was calculated as the square root of Simpson's diversity index across productive rearrangements. TCRdb took this table from immuneACCESS and kept in-frame rearrangements with V and J called. Such tables lack part of the clones; where checked against another copy, unresolved V genes explain under half of the gap, and the rest is unexplained. V and J calls and clone size are given by that table; D and trimming were obtained from the DNA. Within this sample are some 250,000 clones, with roughly 90% of them counted one time only. The ten most abundant clones make up 7.2% of the sample.

This sample was included in a study of blood T cell repertoires in COVID-19 (dated by TCRdb to the early 2020s). Study-level background: The collaborator samples originated in the United States, Italy and Spain and spanned the acute and convalescent phases of COVID-19. The material from the prospective study consisted of cDNA or gDNA derived from T cells, B-cell-depleted T cells, or PBMCs. The dataset comprised deeply sampled blood TCRbeta repertoires from subjects exposed to, actively infected with, or recovered from COVID-19. The repertoires were released in a freely available public database meant as a resource for research on the immune response to SARS-CoV-2. The samples were drawn from two sources: the first 160 participants of the ongoing ImmuneRACE study, and fewer than 1,500 subjects contributed by 6 global collaborators. The sample metadata nearly always contained a de-identified subject ID, COVID-19 status, age in years and sex. Where HLA class I and class II types were available, the types were taken from metadata supplied by the sample provider, not from assay-based typing.

Samples from volunteer blood donors who had recovered from COVID-19 were contributed by a second Seattle source. Collaborating institutions collected whole blood in K2EDTA tubes following their own protocols. For TCRbeta analysis, collaborator samples were shipped as frozen whole blood, as isolated PBMCs, or as DNA extracted from either sample type. What the authors observed across the whole study: Clinical and demographic metadata were provided uncurated, with the amount varying by source and participant.

The chain uses TRBV6-1 and TRBJ1-4, with the D gene too uncertain to name. The clonotype comes from a man between 60 and 70 years old who had recovered from COVID-19. Sequencing was performed on peripheral blood. The CDR3 here reads CASSGRSRNRYRPDEKLFF. The nucleotide sequence is given as TGTGCCAGCAGTGGTAGATCTAGGAACCGATACCGACCTGATGAAAAACTGTTTTTT.